What follows are 30 T cell receptor beta chains derived from one specimen sequenced in a study of blood T cells in healthy people across ages (dated by TCRdb to the mid-2010s). The library was generated by 5' RACE. The sequencing machine was an Illumina HiSeq 2500. A second PCR of about 7 to 12 cycles was run with a J-beta primer mix and a sample-barcoded 5' primer. Starting from the raw public reads, TCRdb applied fastp trimming at Q25, assembled clones with MiXCR and retained in-frame beta chains. Every entry covers one CDR3 protein and lists the most common genes and DNA from its rows. This sample comprises around 970,000 distinct CDR3 sequences, roughly 50% of them detected only once. The top ten constitute 20% to 25% of the sample. The sample comprised blood. These receptors were taken from a woman aged 55-69 years in good health.

The chain combines TRBV9 with TRBJ2-7; D assignment may be TRBD1 or TRBD2 (6 bases each). This CDR3 contains 14 residues. Germline V lookup: CDR1 SGDLS, CDR2 YYNGEE. The ends were cut back, 2 bases at V and 4 bases at J, with 13 bases in the middle. Here the CDR3 DNA reads TGTGCCAGCAGCGTTGAGGGGGACTGGTACGAGCAGTACTTC. Translation gives CASSVEGDWYEQYF. Full variable domain (outside the CDR3, taken from reference TRBV9 and TRBJ2-7): DSGVTQTPKHLITATGQRVTLRCSPRSGDLSVYWYQQSLDQGLQFLIQYYNGEERAKGNILERFSAQQFPDLHSELNLSSLELGDSALYFCASSVEGDWYEQYFGPGTRLTVT.

For this clonotype: An end of the junction does not agree with germline; a read error may underlie this. CDR3 loop: CASSDGLAGDNGQFF. CDR3 sequence (DNA): TGTGCCAGCAGTGATGGTCTAGCGGGGGACAATGGGCAGTTCTTC. The chain combines TRBV2 with TRBJ2-1, with 10 bases aligning to TRBD2. The germline CDR1 and CDR2 sequences are SNHLY and FYNNEI. This CDR3 contains 15 residues.

This clonotype appeared a few times. The J gene is TRBJ2-7, the V gene TRBV28, with D unresolved. This CDR3 has 13 residues. Trimming removed 6 bases from V and 2 bases from J, with 11 bases in between. Per germline, CDR1 MDHEN and CDR2 SYDVKM. In DNA form, the CDR3 reads TGTGCCAGCAGGATAGGGAAAGCCTACGAGCAGTACTTC. The encoded protein is CASRIGKAYEQYF.

The count of this clonotype is one. The V call is TRBV7-9, the J call TRBJ1-4, with no clear D. Trimming left V 8 bases short and J 0 bases short, with 7 bases between. The V gene's germline CDR1 is SEHNR and CDR2 FQNEAQ (reference sequence). The CDR3 has 13 amino acids. This CDR3 is CASGSATNEKLFF. DNA of the CDR3: TGTGCCAGCGGAAGTGCAACTAATGAAAAACTGTTTTTT.

V gene TRBV18 combines with J gene TRBJ2-7; 10 bases are a match to TRBD1. The CDR3 is 14 residues long. Losses at the gene ends were 2 bases for V and 5 bases for J; bases not matched to a gene: 3. Germline CDR1 and CDR2: KGHSH and LQKENI. The CDR3 DNA reads TGTGCCAGCTCACCAGGACAGGGGGTCGACGAGCAGTACTTC. Residues: CASSPGQGVDEQYF. The full variable domain, in which reference TRBV18 and TRBJ2-7 provide the parts outside the CDR3, is NAGVMQNPRHLVRRRGQEARLRCSPMKGHSHVYWYRQLPEEGLKFMVYLQKENIIDESGMPKERFSAEFPKEGPSILRIQQVVRGDSAAYFCASSPGQGVDEQYFGPGTRLTVT.

J is TRBJ2-7 and V is TRBV20-1; 8 nucleotides line up with TRBD1. The germline gives CDR1 DFQATT, CDR2 SNEGSKA (reference sequence). The ends lost 0 bases at V and 2 bases at J; junction bases unmatched: 12. This CDR3 has 17 amino acids. The CDR3 here is CSARDRIPLRGPYEQYF. The CDR3, as DNA: TGCAGTGCTAGAGACCGAATCCCCCTCAGGGGGCCCTACGAGCAGTACTTC.

This clonotype was counted many times. This chain uses TRBV7-2 with TRBJ2-7; 10 bases align to TRBD1. With V trimmed by 5 bases and J by 7 bases, 14 bases remained unmatched. Germline V gene sequence: CDR1 SGHTA, CDR2 FQGNSA. This CDR3 spans 16 amino acids. The CDR3 sequence: CASSAWTGGNSGEQYF. DNA for the CDR3: TGTGCCAGCAGCGCATGGACAGGGGGAAATTCGGGAGAGCAGTACTTC.

The chain uses TRBV20-1 and TRBJ2-3, with D unclear. Trimming removed 0 bases at V and 2 bases at J, with 12 bases between. From germline, CDR1 is DFQATT and CDR2 SNEGSKA (reference sequence). The CDR3 extends over 15 amino acids. The CDR3 reads CSARDGGLFTDTQYF. Here the CDR3 DNA reads TGCAGTGCTAGAGATGGCGGATTATTCACAGATACGCAGTATTTT.

This clonotype has only a few counts. V gene TRBV11-2 combines with J gene TRBJ2-3; 7 bases agree with TRBD1. The CDR3 is made up of 15 amino acids. Germline values: CDR1 SGHAT, CDR2 FQNNGV. V trimming: 9 bases; J trimming: 0 bases; junction bases outside the gene matches: 9. The CDR3 sequence: CASQTGASSTDTQYF. For the CDR3, the DNA is TGTGCCAGTCAAACAGGGGCATCTAGCACAGATACGCAGTATTTT.

This sequence joins TRBV6-2 or TRBV6-3 and TRBJ2-3; 9 bases are a match to TRBD1. In germline, CDR1 is MNHEY, CDR2 SVGEGT. The CDR3 is made up of 16 amino acids. With V trimmed by 6 bases and J by 2 bases, 9 bases remained unmatched. The CDR3 bases are TGTGCCAGCAGAAGAACAGGGGGCGTTGTCACAGATACGCAGTATTTT. Residues: CASRRTGGVVTDTQYF.

This clonotype was seen a handful of times. J is TRBJ2-5 and V is TRBV7-6, with TRBD1 matching over 8 bases. Germline V gives CDR1 SGHVS, CDR2 FNYEAQ. This CDR3 comprises 13 residues. V was pared by 4 bases and J by 4 bases, with 2 bases of the junction left unmatched. Here the CDR3 DNA reads TGTGCCAGCAGCTACAGGGGGAGAGAGACCCAGTACTTC. It encodes CASSYRGRETQYF.

This chain joins TRBV15 and TRBJ2-1; 9 bases match TRBD2. J lost 6 bases, V lost 1 base, and 7 bases had no gene match. The CDR3 consists of 16 residues. Per germline, CDR1 LNHNV and CDR2 YYDKDF (reference sequence). The CDR3 sequence: CATSRVRLAGSNEQFF. As DNA, the CDR3 is TGTGCCACCAGCAGAGTAAGGCTAGCGGGATCCAATGAGCAGTTCTTC.

The CDR3 sequence is CSARDQGRHVSETQYF. The CDR3 DNA is TGCAGTGCTAGAGATCAGGGCAGGCACGTTTCGGAGACCCAGTACTTC. The V and J genes are TRBV20-1 and TRBJ2-5; a weak D match, TRBD1 (5 bases). Trimming removed 0 bases from V and 5 bases from J, with 19 bases in between. The CDR3 sequence is 16 residues long. CDR1 is DFQATT and CDR2 is SNEGSKA in the germline V gene (reference sequence).

This clonotype showed up just once. This chain links TRBV6-2 or TRBV6-3 with TRBJ1-2; D gene uncertain. Germline V lookup: CDR1 MNHEY, CDR2 SVGEGT. This CDR3 spans 12 amino acids. Trimming took off 8 bases at V and 2 bases at J, with 9 bases between the two ends. The CDR3 sequence is CASSITNYGYTF. CDR3 bases: TGTGCCAGCTCCATCACGAACTATGGCTACACCTTC.

This clonotype came up a few times. V is TRBV29-1 and J is TRBJ2-7, with a possible D match to TRBD1 (5 bases). With 7 bases removed from V and 2 bases from J, the gap between germline ends came to 18 bases. This CDR3 region has 14 residues. The germline V gene has CDR1 SQVTM and CDR2 ANQGSEA. CDR3 sequence: CSATGQGLTYEQYF. The CDR3 region has the DNA TGCAGCGCCACAGGACAAGGGCTGACCTACGAGCAGTACTTC.

This clonotype was seen a handful of times. The chain combines TRBV21-1 with TRBJ2-7; the table calls TRBD2, which could not be checked here. TRBV21-1 is designated a pseudogene. CDR3 length: 16 amino acids. CDR3 sequence (DNA): TGTGCCAGCAGCAAAGACGGGGAGGGAAGGAGGTACGAGCAGTACTTC. Amino acids: CASSKDGEGRRYEQYF.

This clonotype was seen ten or more times. This rearrangement joins TRBV29-1 to TRBJ2-7, with TRBD2 identical over 12 bases. The ends lost 0 bases at V and 5 bases at J; junction bases unmatched: 8. This CDR3 region has 16 residues. Germline assignment: CDR1 SQVTM and CDR2 ANQGSEA. The CDR3 here is CSVEDRLAGGPDEQYF. The CDR3 DNA sequence: TGCAGCGTTGAAGATCGGCTAGCGGGAGGGCCCGACGAGCAGTACTTC.

The chain carries TRBV20-1 and TRBJ1-6; 7 bases fit TRBD1. This CDR3 has 13 amino acids. The J segment lost 13 bases and the V segment lost 4 bases, leaving 10 bases of the junction unmatched. Germline-derived CDR1 and CDR2 are DFQATT and SNEGSKA (reference sequence). CDR3 loop: CSAIPQGRGPLHF. The CDR3, as DNA: TGCAGTGCTATACCACAGGGGAGGGGGCCCCTCCACTTT.

This clonotype was seen a handful of times. The rearrangement links TRBV21-1 to TRBJ2-5; TRBD1, the table's D call, lacks a check against the DNA. TRBV21-1 is described as a pseudogene. This CDR3 is built from 17 residues. DNA for the CDR3: TGTGCCAGCAGCAAAATCGGGACAACGGGGGTCCAAGAGACCCAGTACTTC. It specifies CASSKIGTTGVQETQYF.

J is TRBJ2-5 and V is TRBV4-2; perhaps TRBD2 as D (5 bases). Between the trimmed V and J ends, which lost 4 bases and 5 bases, there was a span of 11 bases. The CDR3 totals 13 residues. Germline V gene sequence: CDR1 LGHNA, CDR2 YNFKEQ. The CDR3 spells CASSLEVGETQYF. CDR3 bases: TGTGCCAGCAGCCTGGAGGTCGGGGAGACCCAGTACTTC.

This clonotype was counted only a few times. The genes are TRBV6-1 and TRBJ2-7, with D hard to call. This CDR3 spans 12 amino acids. V gave up 2 bases and J gave up 2 bases, with 4 bases separating them. CDR1 and CDR2 (germline): MNHNS, SASEGT. The CDR3 region has the DNA TGTGCCAGCAGTGAATTTGCCTACGAGCAGTACTTC. It encodes CASSEFAYEQYF.

In this sample, this clonotype turned up a few times. The rearrangement links TRBV5-1 to TRBJ1-2; 12 nucleotides align to TRBD1. Per germline, CDR1 SGHRS and CDR2 YFSETQ. This CDR3 has 16 amino acids. The J segment lost 4 bases and the V segment lost 4 bases, leaving 8 bases of the junction unmatched. The CDR3, as DNA: TGCGCCAGCAGCACCTCAGGGGGACAGGGGGCCTATGGCTACACCTTC. It encodes CASSTSGGQGAYGYTF.

V and J are TRBV7-2 and TRBJ1-2, with no clear D. The CDR3 consists of 13 residues. Germline loops: CDR1 SGHTA, CDR2 FQGNSA. V was trimmed by 3 bases and J by 10 bases, leaving 15 bases between them. CDR3 residues: CASSFTVGSPYTF. CDR3 coding DNA: TGTGCCAGCAGCTTTACAGTGGGGTCTCCCTACACCTTC.

Notes on this clonotype: The junction departs from germline at one end; a sequencing error may be responsible. The J gene is TRBJ2-5, the V gene TRBV29-1; 11 bases are shared with TRBD1. Germline values: CDR1 SQVTM, CDR2 ANQGSEA. The CDR3 is made up of 16 amino acids. CDR3 protein: CSVSRTGGRYGETPYF. The CDR3, as DNA: TGCAGCGTTTCACGGACAGGGGGCCGATATGGAGAGACCCCGTACTTC.

The chain carries TRBV6-5 and TRBJ2-1; 7 bases align to TRBD2. J gave up 3 bases and V 10 bases, and 9 bases lay outside the gene matches. Germline values: CDR1 MNHEY, CDR2 SVGAGI. This CDR3 contains 14 residues. CDR3 amino acids: CATLGGTNYNEQFF. CDR3 DNA sequence: TGTGCCACCTTGGGCGGGACTAACTACAATGAGCAGTTCTTC.

This clonotype was counted a few times. The chain combines TRBV4-1 with TRBJ2-6, with D possibly matching TRBD1 (5 bases). V lost 4 bases and J lost 1, with 14 bases in between. The length of the CDR3 is 17 residues. CDR1 and CDR2 (germline): MGHRA, YSYEKL. The CDR3 nucleotides are TGCGCCAGCAGCCCGGGCAGGGCTTCATCTGGGGCCAACGTCCTGACTTTC. It yields the protein CASSPGRASSGANVLTF.

This sequence joins TRBV20-1 and TRBJ2-3, with TRBD2 matching 8 bases. The CDR3 spans 11 residues. Per germline, CDR1 DFQATT and CDR2 SNEGSKA (reference sequence). The J segment lost 11 bases and the V segment lost 3 bases, leaving 4 bases of the junction unmatched. The CDR3 region is CSARSLAGQYF. CDR3 nucleotide sequence: TGCAGTGCTAGGTCGCTAGCGGGGCAGTATTTT.

V is TRBV18 and J is TRBJ2-3; 10 nucleotides line up with TRBD2. The CDR3 sequence is 18 residues long. Losses at the gene ends were 1 base for V and 1 base for J; bases not matched to a gene: 8. Per the germline V gene, CDR1 is KGHSH and CDR2 is LQKENI. The CDR3 here is CASSPRSGRAIGTDTQYF. CDR3 in DNA: TGTGCCAGCTCACCACGGAGCGGGAGGGCCATTGGCACAGATACGCAGTATTTT.

The rearrangement joins TRBV20-1 to TRBJ2-7; 7 bases are a match to TRBD1. The V gene end was trimmed by 4 bases and the J gene end by 3 bases; junction bases not matched to a gene: 6. Germline CDR1 reads DFQATT; CDR2 reads SNEGSKA (reference sequence). This CDR3 comprises 13 residues. CDR3 sequence reads: CSANRDRIYEQYF. CDR3 nucleotide sequence: TGCAGTGCTAACCGGGACAGAATCTACGAGCAGTACTTC.

V is TRBV7-2 and J is TRBJ1-2, with 7 nucleotides matching TRBD1. CDR1 and CDR2 from the germline V gene are SGHTA and FQGNSA. The ends lost 3 bases at V and 5 bases at J; junction bases unmatched: 15. This CDR3 is 17 amino acids long. DNA of the CDR3: TGTGCCAGCAGCTTGGTAGCCGTGGTCAGGGGGAGTTATGGCTACACCTTC. It encodes CASSLVAVVRGSYGYTF.